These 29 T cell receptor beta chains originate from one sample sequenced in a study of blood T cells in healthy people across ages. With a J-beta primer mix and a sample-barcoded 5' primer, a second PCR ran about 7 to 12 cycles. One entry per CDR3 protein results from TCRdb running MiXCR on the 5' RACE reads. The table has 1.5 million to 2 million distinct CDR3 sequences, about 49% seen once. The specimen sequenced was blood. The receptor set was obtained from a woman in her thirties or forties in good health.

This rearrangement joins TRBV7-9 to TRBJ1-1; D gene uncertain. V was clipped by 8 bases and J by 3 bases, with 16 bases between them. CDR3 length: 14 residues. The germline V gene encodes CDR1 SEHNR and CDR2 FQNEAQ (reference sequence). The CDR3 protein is CASGSDPRDTEAFF. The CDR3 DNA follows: TGTGCCAGCGGGTCGGACCCCCGGGACACTGAAGCTTTCTTT.

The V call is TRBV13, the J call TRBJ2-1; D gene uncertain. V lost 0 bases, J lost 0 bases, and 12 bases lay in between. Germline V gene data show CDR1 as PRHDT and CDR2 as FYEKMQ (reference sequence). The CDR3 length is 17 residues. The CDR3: CASSLGSEQTSYNEQFF. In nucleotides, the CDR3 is TGTGCCAGCAGCTTAGGGTCGGAACAGACCTCCTACAATGAGCAGTTCTTC. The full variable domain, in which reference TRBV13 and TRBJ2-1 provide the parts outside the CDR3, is AAGVIQSPRHLIKEKRETATLKCYPIPRHDTVYWYQQGPGQDPQFLISFYEKMQSDKGSIPDRFSAQQFSDYHSELNMSSLELGDSALYFCASSLGSEQTSYNEQFFGPGTRLTVL.

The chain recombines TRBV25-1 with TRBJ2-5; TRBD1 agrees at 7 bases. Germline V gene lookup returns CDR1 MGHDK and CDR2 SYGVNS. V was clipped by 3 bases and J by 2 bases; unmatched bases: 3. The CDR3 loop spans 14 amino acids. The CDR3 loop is CASSDDRAQETQYF. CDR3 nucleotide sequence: TGTGCCAGCAGTGACGACAGGGCGCAAGAGACCCAGTACTTC.

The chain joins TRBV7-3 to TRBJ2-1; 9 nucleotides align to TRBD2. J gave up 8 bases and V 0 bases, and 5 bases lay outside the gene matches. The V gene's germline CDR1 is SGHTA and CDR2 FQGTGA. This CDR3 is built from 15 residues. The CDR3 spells CASSLTRGGGDEQFF. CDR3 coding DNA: TGTGCCAGCAGCTTAACGCGGGGGGGAGGCGATGAGCAGTTCTTC.

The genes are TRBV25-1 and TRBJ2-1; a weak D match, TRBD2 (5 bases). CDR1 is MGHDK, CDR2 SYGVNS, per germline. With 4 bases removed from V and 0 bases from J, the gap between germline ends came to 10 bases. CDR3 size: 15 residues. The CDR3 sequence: CASSVEGLSYNEQFF. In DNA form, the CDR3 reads TGTGCCAGCAGTGTAGAGGGCCTCTCCTACAATGAGCAGTTCTTC.

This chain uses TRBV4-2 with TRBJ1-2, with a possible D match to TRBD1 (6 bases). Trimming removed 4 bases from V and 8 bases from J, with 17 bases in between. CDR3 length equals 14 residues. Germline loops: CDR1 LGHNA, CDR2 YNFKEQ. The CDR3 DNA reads TGTGCCAGCAGCCCCGTGGGGGGGGCTGGCGGCTACACCTTC. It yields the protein CASSPVGGAGGYTF.

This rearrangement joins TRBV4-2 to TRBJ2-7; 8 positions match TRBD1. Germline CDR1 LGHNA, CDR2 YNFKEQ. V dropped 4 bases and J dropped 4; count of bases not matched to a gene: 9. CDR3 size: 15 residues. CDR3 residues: CASSPSDRVGYEQYF. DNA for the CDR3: TGTGCCAGCAGCCCTTCGGACAGGGTAGGTTACGAGCAGTACTTC.

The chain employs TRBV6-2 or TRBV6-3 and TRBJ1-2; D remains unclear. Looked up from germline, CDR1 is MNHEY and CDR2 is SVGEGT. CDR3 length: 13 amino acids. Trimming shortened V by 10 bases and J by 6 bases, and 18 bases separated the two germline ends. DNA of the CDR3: TGTGCCACCCGGGAGGACGGGGTGGATGGCTACACCTTC. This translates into CATREDGVDGYTF.

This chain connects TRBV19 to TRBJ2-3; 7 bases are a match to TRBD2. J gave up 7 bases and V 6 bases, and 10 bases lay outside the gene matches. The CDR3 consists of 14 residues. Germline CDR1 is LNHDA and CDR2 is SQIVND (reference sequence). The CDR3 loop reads CASSLPGGLYTQYF. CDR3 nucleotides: TGTGCCAGTAGCCTCCCGGGGGGACTATATACGCAGTATTTT.

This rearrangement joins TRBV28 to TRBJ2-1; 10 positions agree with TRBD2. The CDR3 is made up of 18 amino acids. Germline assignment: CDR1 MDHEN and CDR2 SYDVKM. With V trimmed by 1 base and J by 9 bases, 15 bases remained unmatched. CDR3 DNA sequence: TGTGCCAGCAGTTTATTATCCCTTGAGCGGGGGGGACGGGGTGAGCAGTTCTTC. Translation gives CASSLLSLERGGRGEQFF.

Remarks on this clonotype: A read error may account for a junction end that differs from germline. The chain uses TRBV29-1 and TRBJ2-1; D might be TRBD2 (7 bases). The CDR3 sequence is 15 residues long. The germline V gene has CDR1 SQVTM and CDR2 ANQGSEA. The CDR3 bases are TGCAGCGTGGAAGGGGGAGCGGGGTCCTACAATGAGCAGTTCTTC. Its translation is CSVEGGAGSYNEQFF.

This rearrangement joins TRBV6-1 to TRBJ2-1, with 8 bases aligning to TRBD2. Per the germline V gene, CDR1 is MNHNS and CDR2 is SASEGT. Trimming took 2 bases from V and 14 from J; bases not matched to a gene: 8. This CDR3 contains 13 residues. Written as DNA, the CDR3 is TGTGCCAGCAGTGAACCCCGGGGGGGATTCGAGTTCTTC. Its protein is CASSEPRGGFEFF.

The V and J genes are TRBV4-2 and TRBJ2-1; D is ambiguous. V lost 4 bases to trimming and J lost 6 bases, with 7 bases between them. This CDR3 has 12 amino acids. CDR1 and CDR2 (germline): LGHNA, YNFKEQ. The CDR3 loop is CASSPYANEQFF. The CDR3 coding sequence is TGTGCCAGCAGCCCCTACGCCAATGAGCAGTTCTTC.

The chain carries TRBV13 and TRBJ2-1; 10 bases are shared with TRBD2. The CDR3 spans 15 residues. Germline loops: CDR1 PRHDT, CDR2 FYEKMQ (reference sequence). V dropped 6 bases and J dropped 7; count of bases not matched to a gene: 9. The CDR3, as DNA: TGTGCCAGCAGTGCAAGCGGGGGGGTTGGAAATGAGCAGTTCTTC. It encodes CASSASGGVGNEQFF.

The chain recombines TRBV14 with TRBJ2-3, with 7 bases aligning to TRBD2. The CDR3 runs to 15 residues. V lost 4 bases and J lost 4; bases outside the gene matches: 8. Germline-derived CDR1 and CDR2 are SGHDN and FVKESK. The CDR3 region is CASSPALAVADTQYF. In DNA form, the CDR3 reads TGTGCCAGCAGCCCCGCTCTAGCGGTGGCAGATACGCAGTATTTT.

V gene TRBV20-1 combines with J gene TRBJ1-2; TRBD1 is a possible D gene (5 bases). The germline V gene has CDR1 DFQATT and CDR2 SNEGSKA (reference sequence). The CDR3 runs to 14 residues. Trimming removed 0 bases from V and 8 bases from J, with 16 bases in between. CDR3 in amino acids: CSARDMRGLGGYTF. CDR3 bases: TGCAGTGCTAGAGATATGAGGGGCTTAGGGGGCTACACCTTC.

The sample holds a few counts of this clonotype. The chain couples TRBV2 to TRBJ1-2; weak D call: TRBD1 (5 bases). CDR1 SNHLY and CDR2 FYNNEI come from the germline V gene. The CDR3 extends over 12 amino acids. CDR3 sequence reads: CAAGSPNYGYTF. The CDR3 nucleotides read TGTGCGGCAGGGAGTCCTAACTATGGCTACACCTTC. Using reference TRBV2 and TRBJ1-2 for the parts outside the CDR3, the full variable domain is EPEVTQTPSHQVTQMGQEVILRCVPISNHLYFYWYRQILGQKVEFLVSFYNNEISEKSEIFDDQFSVERPDGSNFTLKIRSTKLEDSAMYFCAAGSPNYGYTFGSGTRLTVV.

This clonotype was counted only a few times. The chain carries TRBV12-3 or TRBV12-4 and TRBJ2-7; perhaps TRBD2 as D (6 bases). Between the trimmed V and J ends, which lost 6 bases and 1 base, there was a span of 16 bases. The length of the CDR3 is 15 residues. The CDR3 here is CASSHGTDISYEQYF. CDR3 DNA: TGTGCCAGCAGCCATGGGACTGACATTTCCTACGAGCAGTACTTC.

CDR3 sequence reads: CASSRRNRGHGYTF. CDR3 bases: TGTGCCAGCAGTCGTCGAAACAGGGGGCACGGCTACACCTTC. The chain has TRBV28 and TRBJ1-2, with 9 nucleotides matching TRBD1. The CDR3 runs to 14 residues. Germline V gene sequence: CDR1 MDHEN, CDR2 SYDVKM. Germline trimming cut 5 bases from V and 8 bases from J; bases unmatched to any gene: 9.

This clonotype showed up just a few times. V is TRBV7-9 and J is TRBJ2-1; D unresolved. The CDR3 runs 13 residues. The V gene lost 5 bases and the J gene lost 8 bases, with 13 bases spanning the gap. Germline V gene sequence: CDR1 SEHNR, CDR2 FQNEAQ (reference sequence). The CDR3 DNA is TGTGCCAGCAGCCCCCTTAGCCCGCATGAGCAGTTCTTC. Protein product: CASSPLSPHEQFF.

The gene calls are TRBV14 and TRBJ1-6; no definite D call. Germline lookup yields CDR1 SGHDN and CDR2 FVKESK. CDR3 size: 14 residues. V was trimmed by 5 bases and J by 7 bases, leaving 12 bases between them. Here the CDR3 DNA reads TGTGCCAGCAGCATTAATTCCTGGAATTCACCCCTCCACTTT. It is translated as CASSINSWNSPLHF.

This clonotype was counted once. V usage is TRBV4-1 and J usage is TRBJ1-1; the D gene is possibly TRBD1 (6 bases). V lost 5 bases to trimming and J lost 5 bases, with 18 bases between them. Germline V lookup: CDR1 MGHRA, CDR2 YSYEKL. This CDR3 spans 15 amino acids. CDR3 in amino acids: CASSNPQGGWTEAFF. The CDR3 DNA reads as TGCGCCAGCAGCAATCCACAGGGAGGCTGGACTGAAGCTTTCTTT.

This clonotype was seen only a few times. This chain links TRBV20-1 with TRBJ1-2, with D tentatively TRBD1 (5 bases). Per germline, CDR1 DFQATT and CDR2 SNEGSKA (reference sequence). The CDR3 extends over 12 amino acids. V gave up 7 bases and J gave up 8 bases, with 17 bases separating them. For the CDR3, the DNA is TGCAGTGTTCCGACGGGGACGGGAGGCTACACCTTC. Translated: CSVPTGTGGYTF.

DNA of the CDR3: TGTGCCACCAGCAGAGACACGATAGCGGGACAGAGCTCCTACAATGAGCAGTTCTTC. Its protein product is CATSRDTIAGQSSYNEQFF. This sequence joins TRBV15 and TRBJ2-1, with a possible D match to TRBD2 (8 bases). Germline V lookup: CDR1 LNHNV, CDR2 YYDKDF (reference sequence). The V and J ends lost 0 bases and 0 bases respectively, with 18 bases between them. This CDR3 spans 19 amino acids.

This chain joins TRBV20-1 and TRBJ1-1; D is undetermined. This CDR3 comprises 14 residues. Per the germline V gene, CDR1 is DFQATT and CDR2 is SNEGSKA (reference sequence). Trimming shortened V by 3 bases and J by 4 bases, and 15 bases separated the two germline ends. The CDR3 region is CSASWTLGPTEAFF. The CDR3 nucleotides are TGCAGTGCTAGTTGGACCTTGGGTCCCACTGAAGCTTTCTTT.

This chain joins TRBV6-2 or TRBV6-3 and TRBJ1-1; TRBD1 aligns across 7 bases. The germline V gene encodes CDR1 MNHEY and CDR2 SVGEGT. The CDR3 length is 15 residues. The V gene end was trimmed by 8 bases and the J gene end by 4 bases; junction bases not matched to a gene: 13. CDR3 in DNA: TGTGCCAGCTTTACCATAGGCAGGGGGGGCACTGAAGCTTTCTTT. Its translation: CASFTIGRGGTEAFF.

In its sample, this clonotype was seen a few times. The CDR3 is CASRSGTGKPYYGYTF. The CDR3, as DNA: TGCGCCAGCCGCTCCGGGACAGGGAAGCCTTACTATGGCTACACCTTC. The chain uses TRBV5-1 and TRBJ1-2; 9 positions agree with TRBD1. V was pared by 7 bases and J by 3 bases, with 13 bases of the junction left unmatched. This CDR3 contains 16 residues. Germline V gene data show CDR1 as SGHRS and CDR2 as YFSETQ. Drawing the rest from reference TRBV5-1 and TRBJ1-2, the complete variable domain is KAGVTQTPRYLIKTRGQQVTLSCSPISGHRSVSWYQQTPGQGLQFLFEYFSETQRNKGNFPGRFSGRQFSNSRSEMNVSTLELGDSALYLCASRSGTGKPYYGYTFGSGTRLTVV.

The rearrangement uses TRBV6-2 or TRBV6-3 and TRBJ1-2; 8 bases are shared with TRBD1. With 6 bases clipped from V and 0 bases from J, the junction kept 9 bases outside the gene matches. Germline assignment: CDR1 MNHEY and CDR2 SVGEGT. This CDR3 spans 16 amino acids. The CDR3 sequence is CASRRGTGASNYGYTF. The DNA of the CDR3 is TGTGCCAGCAGACGCGGGACAGGAGCTTCTAACTATGGCTACACCTTC.

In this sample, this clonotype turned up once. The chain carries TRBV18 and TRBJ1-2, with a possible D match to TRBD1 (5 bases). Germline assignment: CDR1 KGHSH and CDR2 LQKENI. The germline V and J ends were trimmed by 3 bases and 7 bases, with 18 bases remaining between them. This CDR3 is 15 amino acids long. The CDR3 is CASSPAGQGRRGYTF. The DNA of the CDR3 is TGTGCCAGCTCACCCGCAGGGCAGGGTCGGCGTGGCTACACCTTC.